This entry lists 5 T cell receptor beta chains sequenced from one sample in a study of Ad26.COV2.S vaccination and SARS-CoV-2 variants listed by TCRdb under 2021. The library came from the immunoSEQ multiplex PCR assay. In TCRdb, the immuneACCESS table is reduced to in-frame sequences with V and J assigned. These tables do not hold every clone; where another copy was compared, an unresolved V gene accounts for under half, and the others remain unexplained. In this sample the table shows under 600,000 clones, 80% to 90% of which occur a single time. The ten largest make up 1.5% to 2% of the sample. This sample's treatment or condition label indicates: around 19 received Ad26.COV2.S at low or high dose, single or two shots; roughly five received placebo; per-sample allocation not given. Repertoires of vaccine and placebo recipients were sequenced from samples taken on day 63 after the first injection.

Specimen: peripheral blood, collected in a trial of Ad26.COV2.S vaccine versus placebo. The origin of the receptors is a person aged 18-60 years who received the Ad26.COV2.S COVID-19 vaccine or a placebo.

On this clone itself: Other DNA sequences from this sample encode an identical CDR3 as well. V usage is TRBV5-1 and J usage is TRBJ1-1; 7 bases map to TRBD1. Germline lookup yields CDR1 SGHRS and CDR2 YFSETQ. CDR3 length: 15 residues. J lost 2 bases, V lost 1 base, and 5 bases had no gene match. In nucleotides, the CDR3 is TGCGCCAGCAGCTTGACTGGGACAGTCAACACTGAAGCTTTCTTT. Amino acids: CASSLTGTVNTEAFF.

The CDR3 region is CASSSGGAGYGYTF. As DNA, the CDR3 is TGTGCCAGCAGTTCAGGGGGCGCCGGTTATGGCTACACCTTC. The chain uses TRBV2 and TRBJ1-2, with 8 bases identical to TRBD1. Per the germline V gene, CDR1 is SNHLY and CDR2 is FYNNEI. This CDR3 region has 14 residues. Germline trimming cut 5 bases from V and 5 bases from J; bases unmatched to any gene: 7.

The chain carries TRBV4-1 and TRBJ2-7; TRBD1 matches 7 bases. Germline CDR1 and CDR2: MGHRA and YSYEKL. After removal of 1 base from V and 0 bases from J, the junction contained 12 bases not matched to a gene. CDR3 length equals 18 residues. DNA of the CDR3: TGCGCCAGCAGCCAAGTGATTGGGCTGGACAGGAGCTCCTACGAGCAGTACTTC. Its translation: CASSQVIGLDRSSYEQYF.

This rearrangement joins TRBV18 to TRBJ1-4; possibly TRBD1 for D (5 bases). Germline CDR1 and CDR2: KGHSH and LQKENI. V lost 3 bases and J lost 0, with 14 bases in between. This CDR3 has 17 amino acids. CDR3 in DNA: TGTGCCAGCTCACCCATGGACACTACTGCAACTAATGAAAAACTGTTTTTT. Translated: CASSPMDTTATNEKLFF.

This chain connects TRBV18 to TRBJ1-1, with D hard to call. This CDR3 is built from 14 residues. Trimming took off 3 bases at V and 0 bases at J, with 8 bases between the two ends. Germline CDR1 and CDR2: KGHSH and LQKENI. The CDR3 sequence: CASSPMVVNTEAFF. CDR3 coding DNA: TGTGCCAGCTCACCGATGGTGGTGAACACTGAAGCTTTCTTT.